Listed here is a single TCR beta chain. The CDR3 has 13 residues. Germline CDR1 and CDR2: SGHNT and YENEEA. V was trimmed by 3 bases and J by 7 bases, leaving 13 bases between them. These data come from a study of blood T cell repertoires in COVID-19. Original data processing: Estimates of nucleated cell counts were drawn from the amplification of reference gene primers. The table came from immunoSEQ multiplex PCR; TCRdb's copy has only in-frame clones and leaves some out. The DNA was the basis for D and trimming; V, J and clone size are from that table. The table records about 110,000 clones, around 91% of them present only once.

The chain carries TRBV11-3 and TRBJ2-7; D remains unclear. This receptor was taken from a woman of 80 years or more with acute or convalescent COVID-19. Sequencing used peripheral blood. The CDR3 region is CASSFFPLGEQYF. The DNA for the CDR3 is TGTGCCAGCAGCTTTTTCCCCCTCGGGGAGCAGTACTTC.